Sequencing of this TCR beta chain was carried out in a study of memory CD4+ T cells and cytomegalovirus serostatus. Generated by immunoSEQ multiplex PCR, the TCRdb table keeps only in-frame clones and is missing some. The repertoire holds tens of thousands of clones, 70% to 80% seen once, with around 2.5% in the top ten. V shed 4 bases and J shed 6 bases, with 10 bases lying between them. The CDR3 loop spans 13 amino acids. CDR1 and CDR2 (germline): MNHEY, SVGAGI. The sort gate was single viable CD3+CD4+CD8-CD45RO+ cells for memory CD4+ T cells. CD4+ T cells were isolated by positive magnetic selection.

Sequenced: memory CD4+ T cells from blood. This sequence joins TRBV6-5 and TRBJ1-5; D call uncertain. This receptor was taken from an adult in good health and CMV-seropositive. In nucleotides, the CDR3 is TGTGCCAGCAGTTCATTCCTGGGTCAGCCCCAGCATTTT. It is translated as CASSSFLGQPQHF.